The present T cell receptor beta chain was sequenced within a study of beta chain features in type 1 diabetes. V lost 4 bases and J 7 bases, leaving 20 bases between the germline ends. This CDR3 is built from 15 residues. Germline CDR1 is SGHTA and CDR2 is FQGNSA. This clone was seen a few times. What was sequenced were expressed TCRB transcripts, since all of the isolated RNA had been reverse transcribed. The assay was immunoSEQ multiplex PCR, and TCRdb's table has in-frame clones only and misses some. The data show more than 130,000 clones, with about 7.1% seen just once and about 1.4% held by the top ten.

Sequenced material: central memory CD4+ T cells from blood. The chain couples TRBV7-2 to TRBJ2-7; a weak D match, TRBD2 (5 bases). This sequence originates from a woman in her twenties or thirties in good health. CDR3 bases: TGTGCCAGCAGCTCCTACGGACTCCTCCTGGGGGAGCAGTACTTC. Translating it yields CASSSYGLLLGEQYF.